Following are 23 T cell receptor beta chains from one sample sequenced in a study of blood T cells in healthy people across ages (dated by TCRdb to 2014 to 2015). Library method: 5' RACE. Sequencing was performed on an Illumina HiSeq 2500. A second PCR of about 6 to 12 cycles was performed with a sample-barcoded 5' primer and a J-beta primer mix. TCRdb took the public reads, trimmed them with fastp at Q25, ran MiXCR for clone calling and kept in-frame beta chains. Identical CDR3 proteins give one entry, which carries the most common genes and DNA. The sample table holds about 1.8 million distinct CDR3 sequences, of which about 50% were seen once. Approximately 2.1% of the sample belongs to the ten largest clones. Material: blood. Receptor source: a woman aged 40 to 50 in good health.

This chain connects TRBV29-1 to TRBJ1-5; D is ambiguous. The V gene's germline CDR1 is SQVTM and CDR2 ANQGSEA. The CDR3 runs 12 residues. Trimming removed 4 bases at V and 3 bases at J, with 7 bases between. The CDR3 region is CSVAESNQPQHF. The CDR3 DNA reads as TGCAGCGTTGCAGAGTCCAATCAGCCCCAGCATTTT.

CDR3 residues: CASSYGGTDEKLFF. In nucleotides, the CDR3 is TGTGCCAGCAGTTACGGGGGGACGGATGAAAAACTGTTTTTT. The chain uses TRBV6-6 and TRBJ1-4, with a possible D match to TRBD1 (5 bases). Germline CDR1 is MNHNY and CDR2 is SVGAGI (reference sequence). V lost 2 bases, J lost 6 bases, and 10 bases lay in between. The CDR3 has 14 residues.

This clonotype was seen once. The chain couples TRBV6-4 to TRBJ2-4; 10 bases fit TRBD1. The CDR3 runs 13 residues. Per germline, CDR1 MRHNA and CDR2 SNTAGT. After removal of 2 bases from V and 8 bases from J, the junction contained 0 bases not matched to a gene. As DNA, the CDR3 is TGTGCCAGCAGTGACGGGACAGGGGACATTCAGTACTTC. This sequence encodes CASSDGTGDIQYF.

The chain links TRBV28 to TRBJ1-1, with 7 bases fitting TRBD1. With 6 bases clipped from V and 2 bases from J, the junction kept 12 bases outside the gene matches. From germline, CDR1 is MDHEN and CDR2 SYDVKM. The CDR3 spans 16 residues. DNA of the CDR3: TGTGCCAGCAGCTATCTTAGGGACAGCTCAAACACTGAAGCTTTCTTT. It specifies CASSYLRDSSNTEAFF.

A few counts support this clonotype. The CDR3: CASSGGTSGANVLTF. CDR3 sequence (DNA): TGTGCCAGCAGTGGCGGGACTTCTGGGGCCAACGTCCTGACTTTC. The chain combines TRBV28 with TRBJ2-6; a weak D match, TRBD2 (6 bases). V lost 5 bases, J lost 1 base, and 9 bases lay in between. The germline CDR1 and CDR2 sequences are MDHEN and SYDVKM. The CDR3 runs to 15 residues. Combining the CDR3 with reference TRBV28 and TRBJ2-6 gives the whole variable domain DVKVTQSSRYLVKRTGEKVFLECVQDMDHENMFWYRQDPGLGLRLIYFSYDVKMKEKGDIPEGYSVSREKKERFSLILESASTNQTSMYLCASSGGTSGANVLTFGAGSRLTVL.

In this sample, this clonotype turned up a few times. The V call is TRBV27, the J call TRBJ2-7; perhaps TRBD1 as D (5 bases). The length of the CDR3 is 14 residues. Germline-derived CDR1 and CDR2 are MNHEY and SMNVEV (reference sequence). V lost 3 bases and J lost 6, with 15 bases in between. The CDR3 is CASSFYPQGGEQYF. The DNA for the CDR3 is TGTGCCAGCAGTTTTTACCCCCAGGGTGGCGAGCAGTACTTC.

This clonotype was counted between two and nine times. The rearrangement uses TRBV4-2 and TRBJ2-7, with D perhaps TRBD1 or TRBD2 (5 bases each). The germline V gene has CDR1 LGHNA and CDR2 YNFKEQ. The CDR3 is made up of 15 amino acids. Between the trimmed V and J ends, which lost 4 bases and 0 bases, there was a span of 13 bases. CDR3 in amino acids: CASSRDPTVSYEQYF. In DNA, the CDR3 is TGTGCCAGCAGCCGGGACCCGACAGTCTCCTACGAGCAGTACTTC.

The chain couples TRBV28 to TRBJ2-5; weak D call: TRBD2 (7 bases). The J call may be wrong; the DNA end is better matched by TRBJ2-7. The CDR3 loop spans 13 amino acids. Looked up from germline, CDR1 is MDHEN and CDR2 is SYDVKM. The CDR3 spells CASSWGGLYEQYF. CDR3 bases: TGTGCCAGCAGTTGGGGGGGCCTATACGAGCAGTACTTC.

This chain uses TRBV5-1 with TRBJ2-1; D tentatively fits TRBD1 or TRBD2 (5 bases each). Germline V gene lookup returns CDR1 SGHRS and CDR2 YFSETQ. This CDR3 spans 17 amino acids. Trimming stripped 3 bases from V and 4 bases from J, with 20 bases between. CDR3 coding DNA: TGCGCCAGCAGCTCGGGGCTCGTCGGGGCCGAATACAATGAGCAGTTCTTC. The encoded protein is CASSSGLVGAEYNEQFF. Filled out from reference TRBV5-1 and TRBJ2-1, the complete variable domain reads KAGVTQTPRYLIKTRGQQVTLSCSPISGHRSVSWYQQTPGQGLQFLFEYFSETQRNKGNFPGRFSGRQFSNSRSEMNVSTLELGDSALYLCASSSGLVGAEYNEQFFGPGTRLTVL.

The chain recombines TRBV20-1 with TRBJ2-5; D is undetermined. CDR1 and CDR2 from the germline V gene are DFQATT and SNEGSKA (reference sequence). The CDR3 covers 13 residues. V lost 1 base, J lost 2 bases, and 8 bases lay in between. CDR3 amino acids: CSARVESQETQYF. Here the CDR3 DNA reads TGCAGTGCTAGAGTGGAGAGTCAAGAGACCCAGTACTTC.

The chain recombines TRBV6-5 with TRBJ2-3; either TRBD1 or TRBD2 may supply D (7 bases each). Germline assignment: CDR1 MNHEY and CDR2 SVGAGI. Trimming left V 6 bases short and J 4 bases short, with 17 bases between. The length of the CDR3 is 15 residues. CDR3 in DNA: TGTGCCAGCAGAGGGGGCGGGGGAGGATCAGATACGCAGTATTTT. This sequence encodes CASRGGGGGSDTQYF.

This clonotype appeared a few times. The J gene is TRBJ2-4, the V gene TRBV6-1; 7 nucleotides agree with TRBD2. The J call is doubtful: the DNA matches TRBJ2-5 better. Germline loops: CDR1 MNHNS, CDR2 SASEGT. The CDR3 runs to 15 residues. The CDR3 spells CASSPSGVSIETQYF. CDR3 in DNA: TGTGCCAGCAGTCCAAGCGGGGTCTCCATAGAGACCCAGTACTTC.

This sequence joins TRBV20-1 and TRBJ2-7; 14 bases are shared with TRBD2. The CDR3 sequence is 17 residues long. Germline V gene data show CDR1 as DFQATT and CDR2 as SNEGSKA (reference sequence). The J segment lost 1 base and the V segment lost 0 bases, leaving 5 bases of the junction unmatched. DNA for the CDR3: TGCAGTGCTAGAGATTTAGGGACTAGCGGGGGTTCCTACGAGCAGTACTTC. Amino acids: CSARDLGTSGGSYEQYF.

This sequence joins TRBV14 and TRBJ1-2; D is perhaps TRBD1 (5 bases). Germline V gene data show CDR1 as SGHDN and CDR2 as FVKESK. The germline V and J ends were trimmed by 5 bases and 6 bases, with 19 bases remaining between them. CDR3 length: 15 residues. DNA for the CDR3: TGTGCCAGCAGCGAAAGGGGCCTCCTAAGGGATGGCTACACCTTC. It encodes CASSERGLLRDGYTF.

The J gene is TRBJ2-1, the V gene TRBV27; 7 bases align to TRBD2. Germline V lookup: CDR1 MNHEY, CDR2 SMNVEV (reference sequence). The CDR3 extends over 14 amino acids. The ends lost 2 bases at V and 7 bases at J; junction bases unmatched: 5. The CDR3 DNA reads TGTGCCAGCAGTTTAGACCGGGACTATAATGAGCAGTTCTTC. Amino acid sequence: CASSLDRDYNEQFF.

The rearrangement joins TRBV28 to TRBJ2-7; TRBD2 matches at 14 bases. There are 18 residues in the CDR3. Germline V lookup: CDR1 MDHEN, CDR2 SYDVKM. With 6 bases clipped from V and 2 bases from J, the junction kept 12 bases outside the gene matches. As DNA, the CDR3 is TGTGCCAGCAGCCGACGTGGACTAGCGGGGGGCCAAACCTACGAGCAGTACTTC. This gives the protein CASSRRGLAGGQTYEQYF.

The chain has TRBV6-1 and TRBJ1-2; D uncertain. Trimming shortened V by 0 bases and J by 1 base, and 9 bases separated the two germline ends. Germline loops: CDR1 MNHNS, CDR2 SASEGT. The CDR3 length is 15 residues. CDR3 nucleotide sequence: TGTGCCAGCAGTGAAGCGCGAAGCCTTAACTATGGCTACACCTTC. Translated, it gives CASSEARSLNYGYTF.

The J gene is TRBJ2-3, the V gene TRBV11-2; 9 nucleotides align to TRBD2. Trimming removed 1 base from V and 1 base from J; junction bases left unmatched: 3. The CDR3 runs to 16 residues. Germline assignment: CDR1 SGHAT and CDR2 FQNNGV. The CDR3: CASSLGVAGGTDTQYF. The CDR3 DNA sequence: TGTGCCAGCAGCTTAGGGGTAGCGGGGGGCACAGATACGCAGTATTTT.

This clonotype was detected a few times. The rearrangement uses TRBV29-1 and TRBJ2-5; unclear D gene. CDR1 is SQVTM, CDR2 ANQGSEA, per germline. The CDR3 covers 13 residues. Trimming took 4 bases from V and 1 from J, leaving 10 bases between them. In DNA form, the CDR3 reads TGCAGCGTTGTTCTGCGGTCCCAAGAGACCCAGTACTTC. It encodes CSVVLRSQETQYF.

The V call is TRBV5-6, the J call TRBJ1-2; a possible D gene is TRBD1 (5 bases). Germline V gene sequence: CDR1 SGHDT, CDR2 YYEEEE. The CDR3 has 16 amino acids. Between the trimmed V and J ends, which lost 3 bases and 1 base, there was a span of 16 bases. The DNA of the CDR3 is TGTGCCAGCAGCTCGGCCCCCCGACAGCGTAACTATGGCTACACCTTC. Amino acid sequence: CASSSAPRQRNYGYTF.

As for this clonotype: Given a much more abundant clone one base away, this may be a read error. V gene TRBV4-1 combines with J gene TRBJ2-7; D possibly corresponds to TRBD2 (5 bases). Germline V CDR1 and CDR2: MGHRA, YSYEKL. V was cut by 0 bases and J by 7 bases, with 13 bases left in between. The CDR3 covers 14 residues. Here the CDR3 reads CASSQEGGYNEQYF. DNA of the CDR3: TGCGCCAGCAGCCAAGAGGGCGGGTACAATGAGCAGTACTTC.

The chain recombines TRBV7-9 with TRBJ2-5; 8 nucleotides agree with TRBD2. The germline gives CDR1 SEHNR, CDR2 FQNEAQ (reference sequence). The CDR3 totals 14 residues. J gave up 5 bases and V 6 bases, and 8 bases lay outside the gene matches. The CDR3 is CASSTGGGWETQYF. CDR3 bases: TGTGCCAGCAGTACCGGGGGGGGTTGGGAGACCCAGTACTTC.

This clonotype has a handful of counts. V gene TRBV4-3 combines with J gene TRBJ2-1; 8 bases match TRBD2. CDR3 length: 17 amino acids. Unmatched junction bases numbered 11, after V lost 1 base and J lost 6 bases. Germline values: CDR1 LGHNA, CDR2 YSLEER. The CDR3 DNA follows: TGCGCCAGCAGCCAAGGAACCCCGGGGGGGCCAGGCAATGAGCAGTTCTTC. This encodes CASSQGTPGGPGNEQFF.